This note documents a single T cell receptor (beta chain) sequence. The antigen is undetermined. Method: immunoSEQ multiplex PCR; TCRdb's copy keeps in-frame clones and lacks some. The sample lists tens of thousands of clones; around 73% were seen once. All patients were mismatch repair deficient, assessed by either PCR or immunohistochemistry. TCRs were sequenced from three patients responding to pembrolizumab. This record belongs to a study of PD-1 blockade in mismatch repair-deficient tumors. Study overall: All were previously treated, progressing patients with over 9 mismatch repair-deficient cancer types. Notes on the study in general: Tumor-resident clones, often absent from pretreatment blood, expanded after pembrolizumab and then contracted.

The CDR3 contains 17 residues. Germline loops: CDR1 SGHVS, CDR2 FQNEAQ. The J segment lost 1 base and the V segment lost 1 base, leaving 7 bases of the junction unmatched. The chain employs TRBV7-8 and TRBJ2-1, with 7 positions matching TRBD2. The clonotype comes from an adult with mismatch repair-deficient cancer. The sequencing used peripheral blood, collected 4 weeks after starting pembrolizumab. CDR3 DNA sequence: TGTGCCAGCAGCTTAGGGACGGGAGGTAGGTCCTACAATGAGCAGTTCTTC. It yields the protein CASSLGTGGRSYNEQFF.